This section outlines one TCR beta chain sequence together with its context. This entry is derived from a study of Ad26.COV2.S vaccination and SARS-CoV-2 variants. Treatment indicated: 15 to 20 received Ad26.COV2.S at low or high dose, single or two shots; about 5 received placebo; per-sample allocation not given. Following the first vaccine or placebo injection, samples were taken on day 63. Generated by immunoSEQ multiplex PCR, the TCRdb table keeps only in-frame clones and is missing some. The sample records 350,000 to 500,000 clones, 90% being singletons. The TCR comes from a person between 18 and 65 years old who received the Ad26.COV2.S COVID-19 vaccine or a placebo. Source: peripheral blood, taken in a trial of Ad26.COV2.S vaccine versus placebo.

In nucleotides, the CDR3 is TGCGCCAGCAGCTTGCCCGGCCGGGCGAACGAGCAGTACTTC. Translated, it gives CASSLPGRANEQYF. V gene TRBV5-1 combines with J gene TRBJ2-7; D gene uncertain. V lost 1 base and J 5 bases, leaving 13 bases between the germline ends. The CDR3 spans 14 residues. Germline-derived CDR1 and CDR2 are SGHRS and YFSETQ.